A single sample is the source of the 20 T cell receptor beta chains below, sequenced in a study of neurological immune-mediated disorders. TCRdb re-derived calls from the 5' RACE reads in MiXCR, one entry per CDR3 protein. The sample holds about 48,000 distinct CDR3 sequences, roughly 24% seen once. The material sequenced was PBMCs. These receptors all come from a woman between 65 and 79 years old in good health.

This clonotype was seen ten or more times. CDR3 sequence: CASRIGQSETQYF. In DNA, the CDR3 is TGCGCCAGCAGGATAGGACAGTCAGAGACCCAGTACTTC. The chain carries TRBV5-1 and TRBJ2-5; TRBD1 might be the D (6 bases). Germline V lookup: CDR1 SGHRS, CDR2 YFSETQ. Trimming took 5 bases from V and 4 from J, leaving 12 bases between them. This CDR3 has 13 residues. Variable domain in full (rest from reference TRBV5-1 and TRBJ2-5): KAGVTQTPRYLIKTRGQQVTLSCSPISGHRSVSWYQQTPGQGLQFLFEYFSETQRNKGNFPGRFSGRQFSNSRSEMNVSTLELGDSALYLCASRIGQSETQYFGPGTRLLVL.

The gene calls are TRBV6-5 and TRBJ1-1; D is perhaps TRBD1 (5 bases). This CDR3 is 14 amino acids long. Trimming removed 1 base from V and 3 bases from J, with 9 bases in between. Germline-derived CDR1 and CDR2 are MNHEY and SVGAGI. DNA for the CDR3: TGTGCCAGCAGTTACTACGGGGGACACACTGAAGCTTTCTTT. Translating it yields CASSYYGGHTEAFF.

The J gene is TRBJ1-2, the V gene TRBV6-1, with 8 bases that match TRBD1. The trim removed 5 bases at V and 4 bases at J, leaving 12 bases unmatched. The CDR3 spans 16 residues. Germline V lookup: CDR1 MNHNS, CDR2 SASEGT. The CDR3 DNA is TGTGCCAGCAGTACCCACCGGGACAGGTGTTTCTATGGCTACACCTTC. Translation gives CASSTHRDRCFYGYTF.

The genes are TRBV5-1 and TRBJ2-3, with D possibly matching TRBD2 (5 bases). V lost 0 bases and J 3 bases, leaving 14 bases between the germline ends. In germline, CDR1 is SGHRS, CDR2 YFSETQ. This CDR3 is 16 amino acids long. The CDR3 protein is CASSLGGYSQTDTQYF. For the CDR3, the DNA is TGCGCCAGCAGCTTGGGAGGGTATAGTCAAACAGATACGCAGTATTTT.

The V call is TRBV4-2, the J call TRBJ2-1; 12 nucleotides match TRBD2. Unmatched junction bases numbered 5, after V lost 4 bases and J lost 4 bases. CDR1 and CDR2 (germline): LGHNA, YNFKEQ. The CDR3 sequence is 16 residues long. For the CDR3, the DNA is TGTGCCAGCAGCCCTACTAGCGGGGGGCAATACAATGAGCAGTTCTTC. As protein: CASSPTSGGQYNEQFF.

This clonotype ranks as medium-sized. The chain has TRBV20-1 and TRBJ2-7, with 7 bases aligning to TRBD2. The CDR3 runs 14 residues. CDR1 and CDR2 from the germline V gene are DFQATT and SNEGSKA (reference sequence). After removal of 6 bases from V and 2 bases from J, the junction contained 10 bases not matched to a gene. DNA of the CDR3: TGCAGTGCCACTACTAGCGCCGACCCCTACGAGCAGTACTTC. This codes for CSATTSADPYEQYF.

CDR3 amino acids: CSVEDRQGIPQETQYF. The CDR3 DNA is TGCAGCGTTGAAGATCGACAGGGGATTCCTCAAGAGACCCAGTACTTC. This chain joins TRBV29-1 and TRBJ2-5; 8 bases fit TRBD1. V dropped 0 bases and J dropped 2; count of bases not matched to a gene: 8. CDR1 and CDR2 (germline): SQVTM, ANQGSEA. The CDR3 is made up of 16 amino acids.

The chain carries TRBV13 and TRBJ1-1, with D tentatively TRBD1 (5 bases). Looked up from germline, CDR1 is PRHDT and CDR2 is FYEKMQ (reference sequence). This CDR3 comprises 18 residues. Trimming stripped 2 bases from V and 3 bases from J, with 22 bases between. CDR3 nucleotide sequence: TGTGCCAGCAGCTTAAATATCCAGGGAAGGAGTTGGGACACTGAAGCTTTCTTT. As protein: CASSLNIQGRSWDTEAFF.

At least ten counts were recorded for this clonotype. The V and J genes are TRBV5-6 and TRBJ1-5; the D is unclear. The CDR3 length is 13 residues. Germline V lookup: CDR1 SGHDT, CDR2 YYEEEE. V lost 4 bases, J lost 8 bases, and 13 bases lay in between. The CDR3: CASSLGPEKPQHF. The CDR3 DNA sequence: TGTGCCAGCAGCCTCGGACCAGAGAAGCCCCAGCATTTT.

This clonotype was recorded at least ten times. The genes are TRBV4-1 and TRBJ2-1, with 7 bases that match TRBD2. After removal of 1 base from V and 0 bases from J, the junction contained 6 bases not matched to a gene. Per germline, CDR1 MGHRA and CDR2 YSYEKL. The CDR3 is made up of 17 amino acids. Here the CDR3 reads CASSQVPLADSYNEQFF. CDR3 DNA sequence: TGCGCCAGCAGCCAAGTCCCCCTAGCGGACTCCTACAATGAGCAGTTCTTC.

The CDR3 bases are TGTGCCAGCAGCCCCCGGGCGAGAGGGCCGGACGAGCAGTACTTC. Translating gives CASSPRARGPDEQYF. V is TRBV7-8 and J is TRBJ2-7, with D perhaps matching TRBD2 (5 bases). The V end was cut by 5 bases, the J end by 5 bases, with 19 bases between. The germline V gene encodes CDR1 SGHVS and CDR2 FQNEAQ. This CDR3 is 15 amino acids long.

This clonotype was seen repeatedly, ten times or more. The CDR3 here is CASSYIQGNTEAFF. The CDR3 coding sequence is TGTGCCAGCAGCTACATACAGGGGAACACTGAAGCTTTCTTT. V is TRBV27 and J is TRBJ1-1, with D perhaps matching TRBD1 (6 bases). The V end was cut by 6 bases, the J end by 1 base, with 12 bases between. The CDR3 runs to 14 residues. Per germline, CDR1 MNHEY and CDR2 SMNVEV (reference sequence).

This clonotype has a count of ten or more. The chain recombines TRBV5-1 with TRBJ2-2; tentative D call: TRBD1 (6 bases). With 4 bases removed from V and 4 bases from J, the gap between germline ends came to 8 bases. Germline lookup yields CDR1 SGHRS and CDR2 YFSETQ. The CDR3 totals 13 residues. CDR3 residues: CASSLQGTGELFF. The CDR3 bases are TGCGCCAGCAGCCTACAGGGCACCGGGGAGCTGTTTTTT.

This clonotype was observed at least ten times. The chain has TRBV7-2 and TRBJ2-1; weak D call: TRBD1 (6 bases). The CDR3 is 16 residues long. The ends were cut back, 6 bases at V and 4 bases at J, with 19 bases in the middle. Germline assignment: CDR1 SGHTA and CDR2 FQGNSA. The CDR3 spells CASSGQRQRIYNEQFF. DNA for the CDR3: TGTGCCAGCAGTGGACAGCGACAGAGGATATACAATGAGCAGTTCTTC.

At least ten counts were recorded for this clonotype. The V call is TRBV12-3 or TRBV12-4, the J call TRBJ1-1; D perhaps matches TRBD1 (6 bases). V was clipped by 6 bases and J by 0 bases, with 14 bases between them. The CDR3 spans 15 residues. This CDR3 is CASSYWGGLNTEAFF. DNA for the CDR3: TGTGCCAGCAGCTACTGGGGGGGCCTGAACACTGAAGCTTTCTTT.

This clonotype was recorded many times. The V gene is TRBV27, the J gene TRBJ2-1; 10 bases fit TRBD2. V lost 9 bases to trimming and J lost 8 bases; unmatched junction nucleotides: 13. Germline CDR1 and CDR2: MNHEY and SMNVEV (reference sequence). The CDR3 spans 15 residues. This chain's CDR3 is CASTPGTSEVDEQFF. The CDR3 DNA sequence: TGTGCCAGTACCCCCGGGACTAGCGAAGTCGATGAGCAGTTCTTC.

This clonotype was counted a few times. V gene TRBV18 combines with J gene TRBJ2-7; D call uncertain. The CDR3 contains 15 residues. Trimming removed 2 bases from V and 0 bases from J, with 11 bases in between. Germline loops: CDR1 KGHSH, CDR2 LQKENI. This chain's CDR3 is CASSPMNSHSYEQYF. The CDR3 region has the DNA TGTGCCAGCTCACCAATGAACAGCCACTCCTACGAGCAGTACTTC.

This clonotype was observed a handful of times. The rearrangement links TRBV24-1 to TRBJ2-3; TRBD2 matches at 7 bases. Germline CDR1 KGHDR, CDR2 SFDVKD. This CDR3 spans 16 amino acids. The V and J ends lost 9 bases and 3 bases, in that order; junction bases with no gene match: 14. The CDR3: CATDSGRRGGTDTQYF. In nucleotides, the CDR3 is TGTGCCACCGACTCCGGACGCCGCGGGGGAACAGATACGCAGTATTTT.

In this sample, this clonotype turned up many times. The chain is built from TRBV20-1 and TRBJ1-2; 7 bases are a match to TRBD1. Germline lookup yields CDR1 DFQATT and CDR2 SNEGSKA (reference sequence). The CDR3 loop spans 15 amino acids. V gave up 0 bases and J gave up 7 bases; unmatched junction bases: 11. The CDR3 DNA reads TGCAGTGCTAGAGATGCTTCCCCAGGGGGGGGTGGCTACACCTTC. Translating it yields CSARDASPGGGGYTF.

There are many counts of this clonotype. The chain uses TRBV21-1 and TRBJ2-3; TRBD2 is the table's D call, not checked against the DNA. TRBV21-1 is marked as a pseudogene. The CDR3 is 16 amino acids. The CDR3 spells CASSRRGLADTDTQYF. The CDR3 DNA reads TGTGCCAGCAGCAGAAGGGGGCTAGCGGACACAGATACGCAGTATTTT.